This record looks at one TCR beta chain sequence and its context. What it binds is unknown. The entry originates in a study of shared clonotypes between healthy human individuals. General observations from the study: Only blood was sampled; tissue repertoires likely differ. Donors were few, which limited the genetic and exposure-history diversity represented. Rarefaction showed sorted-subset sequencing was incomplete despite large depth.

Sequencing was performed with immunoSEQ multiplex PCR; in TCRdb, only in-frame clones are kept and a portion is missing. The sample shows more than 2,000,000 clones, about 92% of them seen only once. The CDR3 has 17 amino acids. The germline V gene has CDR1 LNHDA and CDR2 SQIVND (reference sequence). The ends were cut back, 1 base at V and 7 bases at J, with 22 bases in the middle. The origin of this receptor is a man aged 18 to 30 in good health. Some clones in this sample may be carry-over from other donors' samples. Sequenced material: naive CD4+ T cells from PBMCs. The subset was: CD45RA+ positively selected. This chain links TRBV19 with TRBJ1-2; D is possibly TRBD1 (6 bases). CDR3 nucleotides: TGTGCCAGTAGTATAGTAGGCTTCAGGGGACCCAAGGGTGGCTACACCTTC. The encoded protein is CASSIVGFRGPKGGYTF.